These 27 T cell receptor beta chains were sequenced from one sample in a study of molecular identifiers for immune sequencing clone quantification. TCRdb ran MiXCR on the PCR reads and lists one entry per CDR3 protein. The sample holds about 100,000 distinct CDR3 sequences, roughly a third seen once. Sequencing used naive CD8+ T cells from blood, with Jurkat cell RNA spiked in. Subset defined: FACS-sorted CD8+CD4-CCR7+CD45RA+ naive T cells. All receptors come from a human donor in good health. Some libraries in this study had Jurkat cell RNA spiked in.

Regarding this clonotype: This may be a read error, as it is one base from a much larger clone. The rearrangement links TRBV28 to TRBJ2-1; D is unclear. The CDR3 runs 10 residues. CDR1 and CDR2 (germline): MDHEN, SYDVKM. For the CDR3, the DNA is TGTGTCAGCAGTGACAATGAGCAGTTCTTC. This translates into CVSSDNEQFF.

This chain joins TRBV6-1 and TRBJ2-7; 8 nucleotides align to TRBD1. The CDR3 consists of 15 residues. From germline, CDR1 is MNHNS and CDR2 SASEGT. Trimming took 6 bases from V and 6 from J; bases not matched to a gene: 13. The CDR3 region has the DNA TGTGCCAGCAGCCCAACCCCCGGGACAGGTATCGAGCAGTACTTC. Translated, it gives CASSPTPGTGIEQYF.

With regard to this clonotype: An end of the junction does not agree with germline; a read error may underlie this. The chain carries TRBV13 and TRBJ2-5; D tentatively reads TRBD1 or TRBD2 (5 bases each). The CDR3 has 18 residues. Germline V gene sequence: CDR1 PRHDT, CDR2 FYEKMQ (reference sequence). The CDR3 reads CASRLGARSGPGRETRYF. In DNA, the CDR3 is TGTGCCAGCAGGTTAGGGGCGAGGAGCGGACCTGGCAGGGAGACCCGGTACTTC.

The CDR3 loop reads CASSKTGQPQHF. The CDR3 DNA is TGTGCCAGCAGCAAAACAGGTCAGCCCCAGCATTTT. V gene TRBV6-2 or TRBV6-3 combines with J gene TRBJ1-5; maybe TRBD1 (5 bases). CDR1 is MNHEY, CDR2 SVGEGT, per germline. The CDR3 is 12 amino acids. Trimming stripped 6 bases from V and 6 bases from J, with 9 bases between.

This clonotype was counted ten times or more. The CDR3 bases are TGCGCCAGCAGTATAAACCGGCAGGTAGCTTTCTTT. Protein sequence: CASSINRQVAFF. The chain uses TRBV10-2 and TRBJ1-1; no definite D call. From germline, CDR1 is WSHSY and CDR2 SAAADI. The CDR3 contains 12 residues. V dropped 5 bases and J dropped 10 bases, with 14 bases sitting between them.

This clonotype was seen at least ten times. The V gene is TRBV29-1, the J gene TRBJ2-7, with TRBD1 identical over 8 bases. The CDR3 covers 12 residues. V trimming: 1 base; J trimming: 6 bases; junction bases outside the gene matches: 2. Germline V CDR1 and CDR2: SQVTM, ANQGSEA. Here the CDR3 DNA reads TGCAGCGTTGAAGGGACAGGGATCGAGCAGTACTTC. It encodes CSVEGTGIEQYF.

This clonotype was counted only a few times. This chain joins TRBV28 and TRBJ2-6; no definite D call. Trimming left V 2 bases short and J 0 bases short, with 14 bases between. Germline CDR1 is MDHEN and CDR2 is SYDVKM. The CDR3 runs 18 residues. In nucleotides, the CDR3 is TGTGCCAGCAGTTTACTCCGACACCCGAGCTCTGGGGCCAACGTCCTGACTTTC. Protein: CASSLLRHPSSGANVLTF. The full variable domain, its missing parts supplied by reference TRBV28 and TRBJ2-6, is DVKVTQSSRYLVKRTGEKVFLECVQDMDHENMFWYRQDPGLGLRLIYFSYDVKMKEKGDIPEGYSVSREKKERFSLILESASTNQTSMYLCASSLLRHPSSGANVLTFGAGSRLTVL.

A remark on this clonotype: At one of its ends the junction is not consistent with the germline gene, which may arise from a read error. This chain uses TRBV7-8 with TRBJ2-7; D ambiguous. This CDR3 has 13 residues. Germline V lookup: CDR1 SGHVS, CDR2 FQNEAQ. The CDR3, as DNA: TGTGCCAGCAGCTTAGGTCCAGAGTACGAGCAGCACTTC. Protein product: CASSLGPEYEQHF.

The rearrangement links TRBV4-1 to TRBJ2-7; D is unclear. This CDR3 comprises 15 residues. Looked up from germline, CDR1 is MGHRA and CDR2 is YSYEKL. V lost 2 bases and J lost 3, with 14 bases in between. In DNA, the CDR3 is TGCGCCAGCAGCCAAACAGAAACCTCGAACTACGAGCAGTACTTC. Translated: CASSQTETSNYEQYF.

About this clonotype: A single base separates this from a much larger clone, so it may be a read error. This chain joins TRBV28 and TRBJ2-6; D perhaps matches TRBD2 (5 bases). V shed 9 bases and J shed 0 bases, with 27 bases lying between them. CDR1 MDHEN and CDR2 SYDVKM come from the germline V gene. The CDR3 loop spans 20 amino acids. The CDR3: CARSIPGSKPLGSGANVLTF. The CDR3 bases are TGTGCCAGAAGCATCCCGGGGTCTAAACCTTTGGGCTCTGGGGCCAACGTCCTGACTTTC. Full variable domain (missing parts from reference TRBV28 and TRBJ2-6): DVKVTQSSRYLVKRTGEKVFLECVQDMDHENMFWYRQDPGLGLRLIYFSYDVKMKEKGDIPEGYSVSREKKERFSLILESASTNQTSMYLCARSIPGSKPLGSGANVLTFGAGSRLTVL.

DNA of the CDR3: TGTGCCAGCAGCTTCCGGGACAGGGCTATTAGCGCAGATACGCAGTATTTT. Translated: CASSFRDRAISADTQYF. V usage is TRBV13 and J usage is TRBJ2-3; 9 bases are a match to TRBD1. J lost 4 bases, V lost 3 bases, and 11 bases had no gene match. The CDR3 totals 17 residues. The V gene's germline CDR1 is PRHDT and CDR2 FYEKMQ (reference sequence).

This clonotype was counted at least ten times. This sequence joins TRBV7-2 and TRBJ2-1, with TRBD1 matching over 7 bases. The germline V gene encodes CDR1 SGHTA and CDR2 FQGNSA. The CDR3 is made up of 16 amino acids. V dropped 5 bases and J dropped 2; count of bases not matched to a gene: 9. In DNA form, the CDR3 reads TGTGCCAGCAGCCAGGGGGTCCTGGTCACCTACAATGAGCAGTTCTTC. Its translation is CASSQGVLVTYNEQFF. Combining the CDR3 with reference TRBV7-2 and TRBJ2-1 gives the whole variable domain GAGVSQSPSNKVTEKGKDVELRCDPISGHTALYWYRQSLGQGLEFLIYFQGNSAPDKSGLPSDRFSAERTGGSVSTLTIQRTQQEDSAVYLCASSQGVLVTYNEQFFGPGTRLTVL.

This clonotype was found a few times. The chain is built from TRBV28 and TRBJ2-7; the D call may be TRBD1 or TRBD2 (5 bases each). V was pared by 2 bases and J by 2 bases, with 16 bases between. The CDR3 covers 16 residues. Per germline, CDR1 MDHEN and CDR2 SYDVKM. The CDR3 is CASSLGPGTETYEQYF. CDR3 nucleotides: TGTGCCAGCAGTTTAGGTCCCGGGACGGAAACCTACGAGCAGTACTTC.

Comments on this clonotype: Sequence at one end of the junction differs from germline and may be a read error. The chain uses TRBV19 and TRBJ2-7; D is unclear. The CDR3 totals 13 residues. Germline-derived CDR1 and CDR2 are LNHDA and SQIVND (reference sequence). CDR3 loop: CASSILSSGEQHF. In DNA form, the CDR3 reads TGTGCCAGTAGTATACTCAGCTCAGGAGAGCAGCACTTC.

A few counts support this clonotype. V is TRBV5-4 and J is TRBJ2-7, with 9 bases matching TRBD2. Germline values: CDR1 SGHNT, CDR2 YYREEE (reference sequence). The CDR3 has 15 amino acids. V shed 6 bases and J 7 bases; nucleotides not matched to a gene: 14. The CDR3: CASTLAGGTPGEQYF. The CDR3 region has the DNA TGTGCCAGCACGTTGGCGGGAGGGACGCCCGGGGAGCAGTACTTC.

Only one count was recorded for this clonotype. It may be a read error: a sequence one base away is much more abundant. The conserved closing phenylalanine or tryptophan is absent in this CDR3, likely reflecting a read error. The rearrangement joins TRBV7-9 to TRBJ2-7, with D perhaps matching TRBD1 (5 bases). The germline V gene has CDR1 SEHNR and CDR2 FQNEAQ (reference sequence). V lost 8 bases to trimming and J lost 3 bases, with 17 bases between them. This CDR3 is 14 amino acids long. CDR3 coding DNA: TGTGCCAGCGCCTGGCAGGGCCAGGGCTACGAGCAGTACATC. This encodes CASAWQGQGYEQYI.

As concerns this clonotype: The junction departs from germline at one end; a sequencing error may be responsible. CDR3 in amino acids: CASSASGTGVTGELIF. The CDR3 DNA reads as TGTGCCAGCAGCGCATCCGGGACAGGGGTCACCGGGGAGCTGATTTTT. This chain uses TRBV9 with TRBJ2-2; TRBD1 agrees at 10 bases. The germline gives CDR1 SGDLS, CDR2 YYNGEE. The CDR3 is made up of 16 amino acids.

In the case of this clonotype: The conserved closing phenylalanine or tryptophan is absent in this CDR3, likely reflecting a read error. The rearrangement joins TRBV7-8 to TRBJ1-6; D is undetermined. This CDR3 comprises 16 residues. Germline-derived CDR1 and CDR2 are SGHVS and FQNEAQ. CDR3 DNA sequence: TGTGCCAGCAGCATAGCGCCCGACTTGATTAAATCACCCCTCCACATT. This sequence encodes CASSIAPDLIKSPLHI.

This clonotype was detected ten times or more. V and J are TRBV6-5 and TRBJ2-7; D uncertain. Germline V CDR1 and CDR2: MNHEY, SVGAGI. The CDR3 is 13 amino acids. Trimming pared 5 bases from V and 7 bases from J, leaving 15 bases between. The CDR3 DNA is TGTGCCAGCAGTCCGGACCCAGCTCGTGAGCAGTACTTC. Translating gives CASSPDPAREQYF.

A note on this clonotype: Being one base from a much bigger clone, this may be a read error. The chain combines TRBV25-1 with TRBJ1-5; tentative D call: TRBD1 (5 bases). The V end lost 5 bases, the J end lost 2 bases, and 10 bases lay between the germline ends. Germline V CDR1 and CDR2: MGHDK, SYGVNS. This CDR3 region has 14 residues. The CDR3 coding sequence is TGTGCCAGCAGTAACCAACAGGGCAATCAGCCCCAGCATTTT. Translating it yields CASSNQQGNQPQHF.

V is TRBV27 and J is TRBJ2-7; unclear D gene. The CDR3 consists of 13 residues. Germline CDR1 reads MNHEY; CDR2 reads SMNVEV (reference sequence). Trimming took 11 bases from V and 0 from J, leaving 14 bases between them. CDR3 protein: CACASADSYEQYF. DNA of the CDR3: TGTGCCTGCGCGAGCGCGGACTCCTACGAGCAGTACTTC.

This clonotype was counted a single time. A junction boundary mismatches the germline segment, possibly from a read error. The DNA of the CDR3 is TGTGCCAGCAGCCGCTGGGGGGTAAGCAAAAAGCCCCAGCAATTT. Translation gives CASSRWGVSKKPQQF. J is TRBJ1-5 and V is TRBV6-1; possible D gene TRBD1, 5 bases. Germline CDR1 is MNHNS and CDR2 is SASEGT. The CDR3 runs 15 residues.

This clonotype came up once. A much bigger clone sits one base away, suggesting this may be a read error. The DNA of the CDR3 is TGCGCCAGCAGCCATGTCCTAGCGGGATATTACAATGAGCAGTTCTTC. As protein: CASSHVLAGYYNEQFF. The chain links TRBV4-3 to TRBJ2-1, with TRBD2 matching 9 bases. The CDR3 contains 16 residues. With 3 bases clipped from V and 4 bases from J, the junction kept 7 bases outside the gene matches. CDR1 and CDR2 (germline): LGHNA, YSLEER.

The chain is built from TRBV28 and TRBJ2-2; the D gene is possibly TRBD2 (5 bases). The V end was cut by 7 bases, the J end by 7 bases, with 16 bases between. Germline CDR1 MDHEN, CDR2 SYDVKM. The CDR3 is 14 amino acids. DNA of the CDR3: TGTGCCAGCAACACCCTTGGACTGGACGGGGAGCTGTTTTTT. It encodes CASNTLGLDGELFF.

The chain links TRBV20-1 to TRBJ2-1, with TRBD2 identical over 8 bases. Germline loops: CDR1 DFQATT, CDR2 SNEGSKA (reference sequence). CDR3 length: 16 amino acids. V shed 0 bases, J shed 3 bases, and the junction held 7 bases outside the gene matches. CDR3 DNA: TGCAGTGCTAGAGATCACAGCGGGGGTCTCTACAATGAGCAGTTCTTC. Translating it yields CSARDHSGGLYNEQFF.

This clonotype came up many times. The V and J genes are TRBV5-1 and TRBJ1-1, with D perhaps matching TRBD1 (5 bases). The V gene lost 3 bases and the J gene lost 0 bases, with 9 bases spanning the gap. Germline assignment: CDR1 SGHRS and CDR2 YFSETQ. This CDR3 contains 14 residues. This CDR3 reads CASSSTAMNTEAFF. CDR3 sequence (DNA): TGCGCCAGCAGCTCGACAGCCATGAACACTGAAGCTTTCTTT.

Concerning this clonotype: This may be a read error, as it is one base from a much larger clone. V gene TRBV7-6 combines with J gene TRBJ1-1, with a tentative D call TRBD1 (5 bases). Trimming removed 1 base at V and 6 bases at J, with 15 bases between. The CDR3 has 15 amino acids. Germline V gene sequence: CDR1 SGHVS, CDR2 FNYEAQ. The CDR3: CASSLVQGRQAEAFF. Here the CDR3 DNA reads TGTGCCAGCAGCTTAGTGCAGGGACGGCAGGCTGAAGCTTTCTTT.